This TCR beta chain stems from a study of cytomegalovirus exposure and HLA in healthy donors. Findings of the study overall: Highly shared sequence variants in one cluster were likely a sequencing artifact. Many donors carried some public TCRs, although rarity characterized most TCR sequences. It was confirmed in vitro that three of the CMV-associated chains were specific for CMV antigens. Compared with the approximately 670-donor mean, an Asian-associated ancestry cluster reportedly had fewer N-insertions, according to a later analysis.

The J segment lost 4 bases and the V segment lost 1 base, leaving 6 bases of the junction unmatched. Germline V gene lookup returns CDR1 SEHNR and CDR2 FQNEAQ (reference sequence). The CDR3 has 15 amino acids. With regard to this clone: The antigen remains unidentified.

13 Jbeta primers and 60 Vbeta primers were used for the PCR. Clones were read by immunoSEQ multiplex PCR, and TCRdb kept only the in-frame ones, dropping some. The sample contains roughly 250,000 clones, 80% of which appear only once. Sequenced material: PBMCs. This clonotype was obtained from a girl under 10 years old in good health and CMV-seronegative. The rearrangement joins TRBV7-9 to TRBJ2-7; 8 nucleotides match TRBD2. CDR3 protein: CASSLDSGIVYEQYF. DNA for the CDR3: TGTGCCAGCAGCTTAGATAGCGGGATTGTTTACGAGCAGTACTTC.